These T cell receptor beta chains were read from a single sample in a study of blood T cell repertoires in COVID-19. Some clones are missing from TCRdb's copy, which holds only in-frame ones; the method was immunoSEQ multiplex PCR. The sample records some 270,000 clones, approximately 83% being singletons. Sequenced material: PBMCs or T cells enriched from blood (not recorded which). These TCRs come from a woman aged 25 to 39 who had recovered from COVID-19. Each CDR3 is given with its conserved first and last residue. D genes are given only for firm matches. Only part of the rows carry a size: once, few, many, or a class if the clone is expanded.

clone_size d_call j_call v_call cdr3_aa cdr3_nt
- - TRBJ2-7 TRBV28 CASTPVGGAYYEQYF TGTGCCAGCACTCCCGTGGGGGGGGCGTACTACGAGCAGTACTTC
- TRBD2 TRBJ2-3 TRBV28 CASSFEGGRDTQYF TGTGCCAGCAGTTTCGAGGGAGGGCGAGATACGCAGTATTTT
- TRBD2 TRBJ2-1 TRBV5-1 CASSLPRGGADNEQFF TGCGCCAGCAGCTTGCCGCGGGGGGGGGCCGACAATGAGCAGTTCTTC
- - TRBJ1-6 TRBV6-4 CASSPTGDANSPLHF TGTGCCAGCAGCCCTACAGGAGATGCGAATTCACCCCTCCACTTT
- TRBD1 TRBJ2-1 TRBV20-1 CSAGTDNEQFF TGCAGTGCCGGGACAGACAATGAGCAGTTCTTC
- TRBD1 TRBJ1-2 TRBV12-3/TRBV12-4 CASRTGMGGYTF TGTGCCAGCAGGACAGGGATGGGTGGCTACACCTTC
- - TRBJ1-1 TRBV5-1 CASSLEPGDTEAFF TGCGCCAGCAGCTTGGAACCAGGGGACACTGAAGCTTTCTTT
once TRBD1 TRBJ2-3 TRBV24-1 CATQPGQGHTDTQYF TGTGCCACTCAGCCGGGACAGGGCCACACAGATACGCAGTATTTT
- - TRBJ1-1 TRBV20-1 CSAIGPAEAFF TGCAGTGCTATTGGGCCCGCTGAAGCTTTCTTT
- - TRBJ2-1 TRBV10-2 CASSGAVYNEQFF TGCGCCAGCAGTGGAGCGGTTTACAATGAGCAGTTCTTC
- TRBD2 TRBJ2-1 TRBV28 CASSLPSGISYNEQFF TGTGCCAGCAGTTTGCCTAGCGGCATTTCCTACAATGAGCAGTTCTTC
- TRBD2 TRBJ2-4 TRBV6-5 CASSAAGGTPGIQYF TGTGCCAGCAGCGCAGCGGGAGGAACCCCAGGCATTCAGTACTTC
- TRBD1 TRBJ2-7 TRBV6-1 CASSETGNQQYF TGTGCCAGCAGTGAGACAGGGAATCAGCAGTACTTC
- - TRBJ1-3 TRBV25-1 CASSESGSSGNTIYF TGTGCCAGCAGTGAATCCGGGAGCTCTGGAAACACCATATATTTT
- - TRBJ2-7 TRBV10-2 CASSGRQGIAYEQYF TGCGCCAGCAGTGGGCGGCAGGGGATCGCCTACGAGCAGTACTTC
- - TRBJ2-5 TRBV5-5 CASSLRTFGETQYF TGTGCCAGCAGCTTGAGGACATTCGGGGAGACCCAGTACTTC
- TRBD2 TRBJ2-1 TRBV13 CASSQPTSGSLDEQFF TGTGCCAGCAGCCAGCCGACGAGCGGGAGTTTGGATGAGCAGTTCTTC
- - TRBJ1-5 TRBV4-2 CASSQARNSNQPQHF TGTGCCAGCAGCCAAGCCAGGAATAGCAATCAGCCCCAGCATTTT
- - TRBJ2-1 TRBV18 CASSREQVDSYNEQFF TGTGCCAGCTCACGGGAACAGGTCGACTCCTACAATGAGCAGTTCTTC
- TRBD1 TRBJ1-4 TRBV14 CASSLGRGTGNEKLFF TGTGCCAGCAGCCTCGGCCGAGGGACAGGGAATGAAAAACTGTTTTTT
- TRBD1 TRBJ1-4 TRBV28 CASTQGDEKLFF TGTGCCAGCACGCAGGGGGATGAAAAACTGTTTTTT
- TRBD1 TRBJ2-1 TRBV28 CATRKGGTGANEQFF TGTGCCACCCGAAAAGGGGGGACAGGGGCAAATGAGCAGTTCTTC
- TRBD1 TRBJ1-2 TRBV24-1 CATSDHNRGGYTF TGTGCCACCAGTGACCATAACAGGGGAGGCTACACCTTC
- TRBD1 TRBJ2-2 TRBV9 CASSVGTGSTGELFF TGTGCCAGCAGCGTGGGGACAGGGAGCACCGGGGAGCTGTTTTTT
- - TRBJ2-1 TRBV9 CASSASTGGNEQFF TGTGCCAGCAGCGCCAGCACCGGGGGCAATGAGCAGTTCTTC
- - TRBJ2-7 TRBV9 CASSVAQGGVYEQYF TGTGCCAGCAGCGTAGCCCAGGGTGGGGTCTACGAGCAGTACTTC
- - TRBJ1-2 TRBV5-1 CASSSFTGQANYGYTF TGCGCCAGCAGCTCCTTCACAGGGCAAGCTAACTATGGCTACACCTTC
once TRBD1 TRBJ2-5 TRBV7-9 CASTPGTGGSRQETQYF TGTGCCAGCACCCCCGGGACAGGGGGAAGTAGGCAAGAGACCCAGTACTTC
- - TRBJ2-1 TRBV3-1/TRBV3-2 CASSYSSVMSSYNEQFF TGTGCCAGCAGCTACTCTAGCGTGATGAGCTCCTACAATGAGCAGTTCTTC
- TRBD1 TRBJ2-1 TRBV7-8 CASSQLETGLVEQFF TGTGCCAGCAGCCAATTAGAGACAGGGCTCGTTGAGCAGTTCTTC
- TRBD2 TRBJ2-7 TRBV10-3 CAIRKDREGPPYEQYF TGTGCCATCCGGAAGGATCGGGAGGGCCCCCCCTACGAGCAGTACTTC
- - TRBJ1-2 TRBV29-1 CSVYNLGQSSNNYGYTF TGCAGCGTCTACAATCTGGGACAATCTTCTAATAACTATGGCTACACCTTC
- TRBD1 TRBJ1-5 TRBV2 CASRDGGTGVQPQHF TGTGCCAGCAGGGACGGAGGGACAGGGGTTCAGCCCCAGCATTTT
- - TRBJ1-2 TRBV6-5 CASSYTQGGGYTF TGTGCCAGCAGTTACACCCAGGGAGGTGGCTACACCTTC
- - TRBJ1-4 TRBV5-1 CASSLEGGTHEKLFF TGCGCCAGCAGCTTGGAGGGCGGGACTCATGAAAAACTGTTTTTT
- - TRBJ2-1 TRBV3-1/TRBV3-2 CASSDSTVRIYNEQFF TGTGCCAGCAGCGACTCGACCGTCCGGATATACAATGAGCAGTTCTTC
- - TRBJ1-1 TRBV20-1 CSASAGVTEAFF TGCAGTGCTAGTGCAGGGGTAACTGAAGCTTTCTTT
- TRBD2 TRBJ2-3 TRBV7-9 CASSLYSGGTDTQYF TGTGCCAGCAGCTTATATAGCGGGGGAACAGATACGCAGTATTTT
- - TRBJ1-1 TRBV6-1 CASSERSRTEAFF TGTGCCAGCAGTGAAAGGAGTCGAACTGAAGCTTTCTTT
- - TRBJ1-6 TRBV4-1 CASSLVDSPLHF TGCGCCAGCAGCCTCGTAGATTCACCCCTCCACTTT
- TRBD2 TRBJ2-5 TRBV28 CASRLTIGLAGREETQYF TGTGCCAGCAGGTTAACAATTGGACTAGCGGGGCGGGAGGAGACCCAGTACTTC